The clone carrying this TCR beta chain occurred many times. What it binds is not known. TCRdb reanalysed the RT-PCR reads using MiXCR and keeps one entry per CDR3 protein. Of over 650,000 distinct CDR3 sequences in the sample, approximately 17% were seen once. Germline CDR1 reads MNHEY; CDR2 reads SVGEGT. The germline V and J ends were trimmed by 5 bases and 3 bases, with 11 bases remaining between them. This CDR3 is built from 14 residues. The data are from a study of response to subunit inactivated influenza vaccine. Study findings and constraints: It was suggested by the authors that few new T cells are recruited by each seasonal influenza vaccination.

The specimen comprised PBMCs from blood, sampled 4 to 6 days after vaccination. The chain recombines TRBV6-2 or TRBV6-3 with TRBJ1-5, with D hard to call. The clonotype comes from a man in his fifties who received an inactivated influenza vaccine. The chain's CDR3 is CASSRRADNQPQHF. The CDR3 DNA is TGTGCCAGCAGTCGGAGGGCTGACAATCAGCCCCAGCATTTT.